The next 9 T cell receptor beta chains were all read from a single sample in a study of beta chain features in type 1 diabetes. Reverse transcription of all isolated RNA meant that expressed TCRB transcripts were sequenced. Assay used: immunoSEQ multiplex PCR; TCRdb lists only in-frame clones, some missing. Of over 700,000 clones in the sample, 17% were seen once. Sequencing was performed on naive CD4+ T cells from blood. These receptors came from a woman between 18 and 30 years old in good health.

This clone was recorded a few times. The V gene is TRBV7-2, the J gene TRBJ2-7; D is undetermined. Germline-derived CDR1 and CDR2 are SGHTA and FQGNSA. V was shortened by 1 base and J by 2 bases, with 9 bases between the two germline ends. The CDR3 contains 14 residues. CDR3 protein: CASSLVGQAYEQYF. The CDR3 bases are TGTGCCAGCAGCTTAGTCGGTCAGGCCTACGAGCAGTACTTC.

The chain uses TRBV4-2 and TRBJ2-1; a weak D match, TRBD2 (5 bases). Germline-derived CDR1 and CDR2 are LGHNA and YNFKEQ. V was shortened by 3 bases and J by 7 bases, with 7 bases between the two germline ends. The CDR3 totals 12 residues. CDR3 amino acids: CASSQRDNEQFF. DNA of the CDR3: TGTGCCAGCAGCCAGAGGGATAATGAGCAGTTCTTC.

This clone showed up just a few times. The chain has TRBV5-1 and TRBJ2-5, with a weak D call TRBD2 (6 bases). The germline V gene encodes CDR1 SGHRS and CDR2 YFSETQ. The ends were cut back, 4 bases at V and 5 bases at J, with 15 bases in the middle. This CDR3 is 14 amino acids long. CDR3 amino acids: CASSPLAGKETQYF. DNA of the CDR3: TGCGCCAGCAGCCCACTGGCGGGGAAGGAGACCCAGTACTTC.

Notes on this clone: Other DNA sequences from this sample encode an identical CDR3 as well. The chain is built from TRBV7-2 and TRBJ2-3; D unresolved. Germline CDR1 and CDR2: SGHTA and FQGNSA. This CDR3 has 13 residues. The germline V and J ends were trimmed by 2 bases and 2 bases, with 5 bases remaining between them. CDR3 DNA: TGTGCCAGCAGCTTACGCATCACAGATACGCAGTATTTT. This codes for CASSLRITDTQYF. The whole variable domain, filled in from reference TRBV7-2 and TRBJ2-3, reads GAGVSQSPSNKVTEKGKDVELRCDPISGHTALYWYRQSLGQGLEFLIYFQGNSAPDKSGLPSDRFSAERTGGSVSTLTIQRTQQEDSAVYLCASSLRITDTQYFGPGTRLTVL.

V and J are TRBV7-6 and TRBJ2-1; D not resolved. The V and J ends lost 5 bases and 9 bases respectively, with 11 bases between them. The CDR3 spans 12 residues. Germline V gene data show CDR1 as SGHVS and CDR2 as FNYEAQ. CDR3 loop: CASSPGRGEQFF. CDR3 sequence (DNA): TGTGCCAGCAGCCCGGGCCGCGGTGAGCAGTTCTTC.

The chain employs TRBV5-1 and TRBJ1-2; 9 nucleotides line up with TRBD1. The CDR3 runs 15 residues. V trimming: 4 bases; J trimming: 4 bases; junction bases outside the gene matches: 8. Germline V gene lookup returns CDR1 SGHRS and CDR2 YFSETQ. In nucleotides, the CDR3 is TGCGCCAGCAGCGTATGGGACAGGGCTTCCTATGGCTACACCTTC. Translating gives CASSVWDRASYGYTF. Supplemented by reference TRBV5-1 and TRBJ1-2, the full variable domain reads KAGVTQTPRYLIKTRGQQVTLSCSPISGHRSVSWYQQTPGQGLQFLFEYFSETQRNKGNFPGRFSGRQFSNSRSEMNVSTLELGDSALYLCASSVWDRASYGYTFGSGTRLTVV.

This clone was counted only a few times. The chain uses TRBV7-9 and TRBJ2-4; TRBD1 might be the D (5 bases). Germline V gene sequence: CDR1 SEHNR, CDR2 FQNEAQ (reference sequence). Trimming took 4 bases from V and 0 from J, leaving 16 bases between them. This CDR3 has 17 amino acids. The CDR3 nucleotides read TGTGCCAGCAGCTCCAGTGACAGAACGACAGCCAAAAACATTCAGTACTTC. Translating it yields CASSSSDRTTAKNIQYF. Based on the CDR3 plus reference TRBV7-9 and TRBJ2-4, the full variable domain is DTGVSQNPRHKITKRGQNVTFRCDPISEHNRLYWYRQTLGQGPEFLTYFQNEAQLEKSRLLSDRFSAERPKGSFSTLEIQRTEQGDSAMYLCASSSSDRTTAKNIQYFGAGTRLSVL.

The chain has TRBV5-6 and TRBJ2-1, with D possibly TRBD1 on 7 matching bases. This CDR3 spans 16 amino acids. Germline CDR1 reads SGHDT; CDR2 reads YYEEEE. V was cut by 1 base and J by 3 bases, with 14 bases left in between. CDR3 nucleotides: TGTGCCAGCAGCTTGCGTCGGCAGGGGGGCTACAATGAGCAGTTCTTC. It codes for CASSLRRQGGYNEQFF.

This chain uses TRBV1 with TRBJ1-5; TRBD1 is the table's D call, not checked against the DNA. TRBV1 is shown as a pseudogene. CDR3 size: 14 residues. In DNA form, the CDR3 reads TGCACCAGCAGCCAAGATATCAGGTACCAGCCCCAGCATTTT. It yields the protein CTSSQDIRYQPQHF.